This T cell receptor (beta chain) was captured in a study of T cells in localized non-small cell lung cancer (dated by TCRdb to 2020 to 2022). Regarding the complete study: Comparing tumors with uninvolved tumor-adjacent lungs, the study looked at the T cell repertoires of fewer than 250 patients with early-stage NSCLC. The cohort was made up of approximately 250 treatment-naive NSCLC patients whose localized lung tumors had been resected. NSCLC patients had a mean age of approximately 66 years, and 120 to 150 were male and about a hundred female. Findings and caveats that apply to the study as a whole: The highest T cell clonality was observed in uninvolved tumor-adjacent lung, where clonality exceeded that of tumor, suggesting that antigenic responses were more focused in uninvolved tumor-adjacent lung. Of the top 100 tumor clones, a median of approximately 60 were detected in paired uninvolved adjacent lung; around 30 were also among that lung's top 100. Higher blood T cell density associated with longer overall survival, while higher adjacent-lung clonality associated with shorter survival. Multi-region tumor sequencing was not performed, so intratumor heterogeneity could not be excluded. Since the design was exploratory, TCR variables were selected using unadjusted p-values with no false-discovery rate correction.

CDR1 and CDR2 were assigned from the germline V gene as SGHAT and FQNNGV. The junction shows trimming of 3 bases on V and 3 bases on J, plus 12 bases between the germline ends. The CDR3 numbers 15 residues from cysteine through phenylalanine. Only the CDR3 part of the read is kept: 45 bases, read in frame from the first base. At diagnosis, peripheral blood, uninvolved tumor-adjacent lung and tumor were collected and stored as a combination of fresh-frozen and FFPE material. For TCR repertoire profiling, the blood samples were analyzed as peripheral blood mononuclear cells. The immunoSEQ Assay was used to sequence TCR beta CDR3 regions from DNA. Per the source publication's procedure: To compute T cell density, TCR beta template counts were normalized to usable DNA, which was estimated by amplifying housekeeping genes. The preseqR package was used to estimate richness by extrapolating to 400,000 templates for PBMC samples and to 120,000 templates for tissue samples. Clonality was defined as one minus Pielou's evenness. Tissue-enriched TCRs were identified by differential abundance testing using productive amino-acid clonotypes, minimum total count 5 and alpha 0.1. Repertoire overlap between compartments was quantified with the Jaccard Index and Morisita Overlap Index. GLIPH grouped TCR beta CDR3s together with public tetramer-defined viral CDR3s, and a viral motif had to include at least three viral sequences and show V-gene enrichment. Imported from immuneACCESS, the table was reduced by TCRdb to in-frame sequences with V and J called. These copies leave out some clones; in studies compared against another copy, an unresolved V gene accounts for under half, and the cause of the remainder is not known. That table furnishes V, J and clone size, whereas the DNA furnished D and trimming. The sample contains around 8,600 clones, around 87% of them found a single time. The ten largest make up about 30% of the sample.

This clone was detected a few times. The clone's antigen remains unknown. No base quality information exists; no much larger clone differs at one position. The chain joins TRBV11-2 to TRBJ2-1, with an unclear D gene assignment. This clonotype was sampled from a male donor older than 55 with stage III lung adenocarcinoma. The sample here was peripheral blood, taken before any cancer treatment. The nucleotides are TGTGCCAGCAGCTTCGACGGACGGATCTACAATGAGCAGTTCTTC. It is translated as CASSFDGRIYNEQFF.